This TCR beta chain was observed in a study of blood T cells in healthy people across ages. With a J-beta primer mix and a sample-barcoded 5' primer, a second PCR ran roughly 6 to 12 cycles. TCRdb reprocessed the 5' RACE reads with MiXCR, giving one entry per CDR3 protein. The sample records about 1,800,000 distinct CDR3 sequences, 28% being singletons. This clonotype was picked up a small number of times. The people who gave samples were healthy Caucasians from Russia, aged 6 to 90. This CDR3 comprises 13 residues. V dropped 3 bases and J dropped 8 bases, with 14 bases sitting between them. Germline V gives CDR1 DFQATT, CDR2 SNEGSKA (reference sequence).

The sequenced sample consisted of blood. V and J are TRBV20-1 and TRBJ2-1; D perhaps matches TRBD2 (5 bases). The source of this sequence is a woman in her 30s in good health. DNA of the CDR3: TGCAGTGCTAGGAGGGCCTCGGGGTATGAGCAGTTCTTC. Protein sequence: CSARRASGYEQFF.